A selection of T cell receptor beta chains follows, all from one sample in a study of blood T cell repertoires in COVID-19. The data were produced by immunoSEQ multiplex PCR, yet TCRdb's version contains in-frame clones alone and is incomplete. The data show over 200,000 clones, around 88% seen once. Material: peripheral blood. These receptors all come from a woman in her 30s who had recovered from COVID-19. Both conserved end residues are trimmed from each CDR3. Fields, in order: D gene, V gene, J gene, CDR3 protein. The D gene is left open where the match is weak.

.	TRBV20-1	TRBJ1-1	SASVRVLGTEAF
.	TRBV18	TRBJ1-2	ASSPSDTRGYT
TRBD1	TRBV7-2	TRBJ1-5	ASSPGTVTQPQH
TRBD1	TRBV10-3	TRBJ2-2	AISVEGQGEMASGELF
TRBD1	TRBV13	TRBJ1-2	ASSPRGKYGYT
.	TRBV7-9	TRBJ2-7	ASSPRGGAYEQY
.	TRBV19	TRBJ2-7	ASSPYDSHEQY
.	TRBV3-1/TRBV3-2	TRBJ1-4	ASSRTGYEKLF
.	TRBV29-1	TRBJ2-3	SVGRTSSDTQY
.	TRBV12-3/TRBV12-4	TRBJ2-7	ASMAGEAYEQY
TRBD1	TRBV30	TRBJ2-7	AWSGTGDSYEQY
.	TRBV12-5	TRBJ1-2	ASGLVSGFGYT
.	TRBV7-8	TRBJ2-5	ASSQWSGTQQETQY
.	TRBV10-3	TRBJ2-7	AIYHRGFFSYEQY
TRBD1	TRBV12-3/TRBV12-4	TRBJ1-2	ASKLDREAGYT
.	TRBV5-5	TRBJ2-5	ASSFDWKEHYQETQY
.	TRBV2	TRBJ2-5	ASKGPHGTPQETQY
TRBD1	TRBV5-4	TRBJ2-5	AGTSAPGQGAQTQY
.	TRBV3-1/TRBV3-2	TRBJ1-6	ASSPAPRQVSYNSPLH
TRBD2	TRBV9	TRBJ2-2	ASSASGGGGTGELF
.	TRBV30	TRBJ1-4	AWSMGAEKLF
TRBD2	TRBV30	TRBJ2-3	AWSVLTSLGTDTQY
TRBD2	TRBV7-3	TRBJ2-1	ASSQTSGGAGQF